The TCR beta chain described here comes from a study of T-cell reconstitution after alpha-beta-depleted transplantation in children. Unique molecular identifiers tagged the TCRbeta library. TCRdb re-called the PCR reads through MiXCR, storing one row per CDR3 protein. Among 170,000 or so distinct CDR3 sequences listed, roughly 7.5% were seen once. This clonotype was counted ten times or more. The TCR comes from a human donor who donated a stem cell graft to a child with Wiskott-Aldrich syndrome. This specimen was PBMCs from the stem cell graft donor, taken from the stem cell graft.

CDR3 loop: CSARGSVAGSTDTQYF. The CDR3, as DNA: TGCAGTGCTAGAGGGAGCGTAGCGGGTAGCACAGATACGCAGTATTTT. The chain links TRBV20-1 to TRBJ2-3; 7 bases are a match to TRBD2. This CDR3 has 16 amino acids. Germline V gene lookup returns CDR1 DFQATT and CDR2 SNEGSKA (reference sequence). The J segment lost 0 bases and the V segment lost 1 base, leaving 7 bases of the junction unmatched.